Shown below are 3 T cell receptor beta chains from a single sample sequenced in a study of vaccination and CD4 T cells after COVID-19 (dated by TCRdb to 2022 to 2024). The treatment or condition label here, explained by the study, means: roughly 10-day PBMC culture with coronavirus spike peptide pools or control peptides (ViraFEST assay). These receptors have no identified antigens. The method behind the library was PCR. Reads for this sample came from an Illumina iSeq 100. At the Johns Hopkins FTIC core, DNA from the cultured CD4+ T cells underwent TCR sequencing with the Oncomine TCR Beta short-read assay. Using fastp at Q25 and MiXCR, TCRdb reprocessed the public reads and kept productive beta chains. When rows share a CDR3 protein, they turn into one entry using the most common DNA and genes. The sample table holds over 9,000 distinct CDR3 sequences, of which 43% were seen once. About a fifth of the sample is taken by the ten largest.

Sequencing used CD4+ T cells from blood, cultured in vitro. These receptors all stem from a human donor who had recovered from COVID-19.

For the CDR3, the DNA is TGTGCCAGCAGCTTAGGCGGTCAGGGGGCGAGGTCGGCTTTCTTT. Translated: CASSLGGQGARSAFF. This chain uses TRBV7-2 with TRBJ1-1; 8 bases line up with TRBD1. This CDR3 comprises 15 residues. CDR1 and CDR2 (germline): SGHTA, FQGNSA. The trim removed 1 base at V and 11 bases at J, leaving 12 bases unmatched.

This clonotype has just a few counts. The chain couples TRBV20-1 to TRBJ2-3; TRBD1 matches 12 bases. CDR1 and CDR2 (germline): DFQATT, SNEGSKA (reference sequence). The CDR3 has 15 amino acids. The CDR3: CSHHPGQGAGDTQYF. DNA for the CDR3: TGCAGCCATCATCCGGGACAGGGGGCTGGGGATACGCAGTATTTT.

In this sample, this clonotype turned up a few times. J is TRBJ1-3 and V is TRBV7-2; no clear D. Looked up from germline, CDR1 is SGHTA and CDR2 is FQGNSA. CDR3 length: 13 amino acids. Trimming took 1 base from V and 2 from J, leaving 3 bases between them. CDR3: CASSLGTGNTIYF. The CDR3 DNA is TGTGCCAGCAGCTTAGGGACTGGAAACACCATATATTTT. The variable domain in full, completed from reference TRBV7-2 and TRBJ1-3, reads GAGVSQSPSNKVTEKGKDVELRCDPISGHTALYWYRQSLGQGLEFLIYFQGNSAPDKSGLPSDRFSAERTGGSVSTLTIQRTQQEDSAVYLCASSLGTGNTIYFGEGSWLTVV.